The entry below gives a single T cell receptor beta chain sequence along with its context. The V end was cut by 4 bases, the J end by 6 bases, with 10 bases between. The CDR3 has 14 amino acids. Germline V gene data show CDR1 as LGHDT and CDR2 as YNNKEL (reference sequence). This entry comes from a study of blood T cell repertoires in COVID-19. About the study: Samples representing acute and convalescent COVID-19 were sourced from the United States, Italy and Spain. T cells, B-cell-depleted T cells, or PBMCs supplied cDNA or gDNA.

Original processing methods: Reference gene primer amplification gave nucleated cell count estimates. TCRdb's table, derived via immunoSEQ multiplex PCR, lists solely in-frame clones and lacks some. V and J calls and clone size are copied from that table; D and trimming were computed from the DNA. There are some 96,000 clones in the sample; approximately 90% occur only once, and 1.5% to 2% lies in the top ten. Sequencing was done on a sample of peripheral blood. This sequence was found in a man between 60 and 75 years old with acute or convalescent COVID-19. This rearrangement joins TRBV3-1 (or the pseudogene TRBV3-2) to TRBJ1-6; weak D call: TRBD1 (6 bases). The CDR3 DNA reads TGTGCCAGCAGCCGCGGACAGATTAATTCACCCCTCCACTTT. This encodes CASSRGQINSPLHF.